A single sample is the source of the 7 T cell receptor beta chains below, sequenced in a study of blood T cell repertoires in COVID-19. Assay: immunoSEQ multiplex PCR; the TCRdb copy retains only in-frame clones and omits some. The table has 150,000 or so clones, roughly 84% seen once. What was sequenced was peripheral blood. All receptors derive from a woman between 50 and 59 years old with COVID-19, enrolled during active disease.

This rearrangement joins TRBV7-9 to TRBJ1-2, with 9 bases identical to TRBD1. From germline, CDR1 is SEHNR and CDR2 FQNEAQ (reference sequence). The J segment lost 6 bases and the V segment lost 1 base, leaving 3 bases of the junction unmatched. This CDR3 is 14 amino acids long. The CDR3 region has the DNA TGTGCCAGCAGCTTAGGACAGGGGGAGGATGGCTACACCTTC. It yields the protein CASSLGQGEDGYTF.

This chain connects TRBV19 to TRBJ1-2; 7 nucleotides agree with TRBD1. V gave up 6 bases and J gave up 6 bases; unmatched junction bases: 7. The CDR3 covers 13 residues. Germline values: CDR1 LNHDA, CDR2 SQIVND (reference sequence). The CDR3 coding sequence is TGTGCCAGTAGCTACAGGGGAGCCCATGGCTACACCTTC. Translation gives CASSYRGAHGYTF. Variable domain in full (rest from reference TRBV19 and TRBJ1-2): DGGITQSPKYLFRKEGQNVTLSCEQNLNHDAMYWYRQDPGQGLRLIYYSQIVNDFQKGDIAEGYSVSREKKESFPLTVTSAQKNPTAFYLCASSYRGAHGYTFGSGTRLTVV.

V gene TRBV5-1 combines with J gene TRBJ1-1, with 8 bases identical to TRBD1. CDR3 size: 12 residues. The ends lost 2 bases at V and 9 bases at J; junction bases unmatched: 3. In germline, CDR1 is SGHRS, CDR2 YFSETQ. CDR3 bases: TGCGCCAGCAGCTTAGGACAGGGCCAAGCTTTCTTT. Protein sequence: CASSLGQGQAFF. Full variable domain (missing parts from reference TRBV5-1 and TRBJ1-1): KAGVTQTPRYLIKTRGQQVTLSCSPISGHRSVSWYQQTPGQGLQFLFEYFSETQRNKGNFPGRFSGRQFSNSRSEMNVSTLELGDSALYLCASSLGQGQAFFGQGTRLTVV.

The genes are TRBV27 and TRBJ2-7, with 11 bases that match TRBD2. Germline V gene data show CDR1 as MNHEY and CDR2 as SMNVEV (reference sequence). The V and J ends lost 6 bases and 6 bases, in that order; junction bases with no gene match: 7. The length of the CDR3 is 14 residues. The CDR3 region has the DNA TGTGCCAGCAGGCAGACTAGCGGGGCAGGCGAGCAGTACTTC. The encoded protein is CASRQTSGAGEQYF.

The chain has TRBV5-1 and TRBJ1-4; tentatively, D is TRBD1 (5 bases). The V gene lost 1 base and the J gene lost 4 bases, with 8 bases spanning the gap. Germline CDR1 reads SGHRS; CDR2 reads YFSETQ. The CDR3 has 14 residues. The CDR3 DNA follows: TGCGCCAGCAGCTTGAGACAGAGTAATGAAAAACTGTTTTTT. As protein: CASSLRQSNEKLFF.

This chain uses TRBV18 with TRBJ1-5; 7 bases are a match to TRBD1. Germline V gene data show CDR1 as KGHSH and CDR2 as LQKENI. V dropped 3 bases and J dropped 4; count of bases not matched to a gene: 9. The CDR3 contains 16 residues. CDR3 amino acids: CASSPVNRGENQPQHF. The CDR3, as DNA: TGTGCCAGCTCACCCGTAAACAGGGGTGAGAATCAGCCCCAGCATTTT.

This chain links TRBV29-1 with TRBJ1-5; D is ambiguous. Trimming removed 7 bases at V and 0 bases at J, with 10 bases between. CDR3 length: 13 amino acids. CDR1 and CDR2 from the germline V gene are SQVTM and ANQGSEA. This CDR3 reads CSAQEYSNQPQHF. The CDR3 DNA follows: TGCAGCGCCCAGGAATATAGCAATCAGCCCCAGCATTTT.